These T cell receptor beta chains were read from a single sample in a study of cytomegalovirus exposure and HLA in healthy donors. Using immunoSEQ multiplex PCR, the repertoire was profiled, and TCRdb retains in-frame clones only, with some absent. The repertoire holds about 120,000 clones, less than 20% seen once, with under 2.5% in the top ten. The material sequenced was PBMCs. These receptors originate from a woman aged 18-29 years in good health and CMV-seronegative. CDR3s include the opening cysteine and the closing phenylalanine or tryptophan. Each record gives: V gene, J gene, clone size, D gene, CDR3 DNA, CDR3 protein. D genes are given only for firm matches. Expanded clones get a size class; other rows say once, few or many, or leave the size out.

TRBV7-2	TRBJ1-6	NA	NA	TGTGCCAGCAGCCGGGGGTCGCTGGCTTCGGATTCACCCCTCCACTTT	CASSRGSLASDSPLHF
TRBV6-5	TRBJ2-1	few	NA	TGTGCCAGCAGTTCTGACAGCCTCAAACGGTTCTTC	CASSSDSLKRFF
TRBV5-6	TRBJ2-3	NA	NA	TGTGCCAGCAGCTTGGGGCGGGGGGCTAGCAGGGGGACGCAGTATTTT	CASSLGRGASRGTQYF
TRBV6-5	TRBJ2-7	NA	TRBD2	TGTGCCAGCAGGCGGGAGTGGCGTGGGGAATACGAGCAGTACTTC	CASRREWRGEYEQYF
TRBV7-2	TRBJ2-3	NA	TRBD1	TGTGCCAGCAGCTTAGTTCAGGGGGTTACAGATACGCAGTATTTT	CASSLVQGVTDTQYF
TRBV5-1	TRBJ1-1	NA	TRBD1	TGCGCCAGCAGTTGGGGACAGGGGGATACTGAAGCTTTCTTT	CASSWGQGDTEAFF
TRBV19	TRBJ2-1	NA	TRBD2	TGTGCCAGTGGTAGCGGGAGGAAAATCTTC	CASGSGRKIF
TRBV6-5	TRBJ2-7	NA	NA	TGTGCCAGCAGTTACTCGATCGGGTCGACAGCACAAGAGCAGTACTTC	CASSYSIGSTAQEQYF
TRBV9	TRBJ1-1	few	NA	TGTGCCAGCAGCGTAGTCAGGGAGGCGGAAGCTTTCTTT	CASSVVREAEAFF
TRBV19	TRBJ2-6	few	NA	TGTGCCAGTAGTATGAGCACCTCCTCCTCTGGGGCCAACGTCCTGACTTTC	CASSMSTSSSGANVLTF
TRBV30	TRBJ1-4	NA	TRBD1	TGTGCCTGGACCCGGGACAGCAATAATGAAAAACTGTTTTTT	CAWTRDSNNEKLFF
TRBV6-4	TRBJ1-5	few	NA	TGTGCCAGCAGCAGGGATCTCAATCAGCCCCAGCATTTT	CASSRDLNQPQHF
TRBV19	TRBJ1-4	few	NA	TGTGCCAGTAGTATCGAGGGGGCTAATGAAAAACTGTTTTTT	CASSIEGANEKLFF
TRBV7-3	TRBJ2-1	few	NA	TGTGCCAGCAGCTTAACGCCGGGGGTTGGATACAATGAGCAGTTCTTC	CASSLTPGVGYNEQFF
TRBV15	TRBJ2-5	NA	NA	TGTGCCACCAGCAGAGGAGTCCAAGAGACCCAGTACTTC	CATSRGVQETQYF
TRBV27	TRBJ2-7	few	NA	TGTGCCAGCAGTTCCAGGGGCCGGCCCCTCGAGCAGTACTTC	CASSSRGRPLEQYF
TRBV15	TRBJ2-6	few	TRBD1	TGTGCCACCAGCAGACGACAGGGGGTCCTTTCTGGGGCCAACGTCCTGACTTTC	CATSRRQGVLSGANVLTF
TRBV6-4	TRBJ2-3	few	TRBD2	TGTGCCAGCAGTGACTCTAGCGGGGGCGCAGATACGCAGTATTTT	CASSDSSGGADTQYF
TRBV7-2	TRBJ1-3	NA	NA	TGTGCCAGCAGCATTAAGGCCGGACACTCTGGAAACACCATATATTTT	CASSIKAGHSGNTIYF
TRBV7-3	TRBJ2-3	few	NA	TGTGCCAGCAGCTCGGAGATCACAGATACGCAGTATTTT	CASSSEITDTQYF
TRBV2	TRBJ1-2	few	TRBD1	TGTGCCAGCAGTGGATACGGGACAGATTATGGCTACACCTTC	CASSGYGTDYGYTF
TRBV29-1	TRBJ2-1	few	TRBD2	TGCAGCGTTGGCGGACTAGCTGGCAATGAGCAGTTCTTC	CSVGGLAGNEQFF
TRBV6-4	TRBJ2-1	few	TRBD2	TGTGCCAGCAGCGAGACTAGCGGGGGGCTCAATGAGCAGTTCTTC	CASSETSGGLNEQFF
TRBV6-1	TRBJ1-2	NA	NA	TGTGCCAGCAGTGAAGCGAACAGGGTCTATGGCTACACCTTC	CASSEANRVYGYTF